This T cell receptor beta chain was observed in a study of shared clonotypes between healthy human individuals. On the study more broadly: Three plates each covered CD4 naive and memory; CD8 naive two, CD8 memory one. Study outcomes and limitations: Only blood was sampled, and tissue TCR repertoires likely differ from blood ones.

V lost 5 bases and J lost 5; bases outside the gene matches: 7. The CDR3 contains 15 residues. Germline CDR1 is MNHEY and CDR2 is SVGAGI. CD8 cells classed as naive were CD45RO-negative and positively selected for CCR7, excluding terminally differentiated effector memory CD45RA+ cells. All donors qualified as healthy HIV-negative adults and had experienced no recent acute infections or vaccinations. In the case of this clone: Antigen: not known.

Assay used: immunoSEQ multiplex PCR; TCRdb lists only in-frame clones, some missing. The repertoire has over 2 million clones, approximately 95% of them found once; the top ten carry roughly 1%. Sequenced: naive CD8+ T cells sorted from blood. V is TRBV6-5 and J is TRBJ2-5; 11 nucleotides agree with TRBD1. The receptor's source is a man in his late teens or twenties in good health. CDR3 bases: TGTGCCAGCAGTCGGACAGGGGGCCTTGGCGAGACCCAGTACTTC. This sequence encodes CASSRTGGLGETQYF.